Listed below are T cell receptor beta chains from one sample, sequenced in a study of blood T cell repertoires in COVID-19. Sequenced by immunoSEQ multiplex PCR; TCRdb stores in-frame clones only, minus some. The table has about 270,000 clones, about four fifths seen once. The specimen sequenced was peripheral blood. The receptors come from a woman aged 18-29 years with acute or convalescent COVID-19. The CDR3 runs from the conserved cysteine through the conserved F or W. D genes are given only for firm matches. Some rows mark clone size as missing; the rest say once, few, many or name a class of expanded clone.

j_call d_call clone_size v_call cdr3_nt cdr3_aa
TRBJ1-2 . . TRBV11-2 TGTGCCAGCAGCTTCGGGTCAAAGGGGTATGGCTACACCTTC CASSFGSKGYGYTF
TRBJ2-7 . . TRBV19 TGTGCCAGTAGTACCGTCAGCCAGGGGAAGCAGTACTTC CASSTVSQGKQYF
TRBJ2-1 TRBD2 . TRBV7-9 TGTGCCAGCAGCCGTCCGGGACTAGTCTTCTCCTACAATGAGCAGTTCTTC CASSRPGLVFSYNEQFF
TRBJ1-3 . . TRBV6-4 TGTGCCAGCAGCCGTGACAGGCTCTCTGGAAACACCATATATTTT CASSRDRLSGNTIYF
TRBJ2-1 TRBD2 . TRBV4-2 TGTGCCAGCAGCCCTAGCGGGGGGAGCTCCTACAATGAGCAGTTCTTC CASSPSGGSSYNEQFF
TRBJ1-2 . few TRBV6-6 TGTGCCAGCAGTTACCTCCAGGGGATTGGCTATGGCTACACCTTC CASSYLQGIGYGYTF
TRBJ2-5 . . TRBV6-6 TGTGCCAGCAGCCCCGGTGAGGGAGTAATCGTTGAGACCCAGTACTTC CASSPGEGVIVETQYF
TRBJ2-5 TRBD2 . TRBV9 TGTGCCAGCAGCCGCACCCGGGTAGCGGGGATCCAAGAGACCCAGTACTTC CASSRTRVAGIQETQYF
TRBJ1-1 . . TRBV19 TGTGCCAGTAGTATATTTTGGCTCAACACTGAAGCTTTCTTT CASSIFWLNTEAFF
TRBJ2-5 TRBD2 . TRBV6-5 TGTGCCAGCAGTTACTCCCCTAGCGGGACTCGGGAGACCCAGTACTTC CASSYSPSGTRETQYF
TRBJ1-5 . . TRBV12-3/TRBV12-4 TGTGCCTCCCGGGGTCAGGAACATCAGCCCCAGCATTTT CASRGQEHQPQHF
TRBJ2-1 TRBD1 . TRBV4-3 TGCGCCAGCAGCCTCCATGACAGGGTTCCCTACAATGAGCAGTTCTTC CASSLHDRVPYNEQFF
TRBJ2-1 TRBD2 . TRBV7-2 TGTGCCAGCAGCTTAGCGCTTACTAGCGGTTACAATGAGCAGTTCTTC CASSLALTSGYNEQFF
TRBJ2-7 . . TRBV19 TGTGCCAGTAGGGGGGGGACAACCTACGAGCAGTACTTC CASRGGTTYEQYF
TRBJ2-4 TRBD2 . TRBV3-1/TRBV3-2 TGTGCCAGCAGCCTTACAACTAGCGGAGCCAAAAACATTCAGTACTTC CASSLTTSGAKNIQYF
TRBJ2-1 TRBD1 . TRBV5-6 TGTGCCAGCAGCTTGAAAGGGGGCGCCTACAATGAGCAGTTCTTC CASSLKGGAYNEQFF
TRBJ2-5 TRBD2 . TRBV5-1 TGCGCCAGCAGCTCGGGACTAGACCTTGGAGAGACCCAGTACTTC CASSSGLDLGETQYF
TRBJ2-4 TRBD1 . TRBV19 TGTGCCAGTAGTCCCAACCAGGGGGCTGCCAAAAACATTCAGTACTTC CASSPNQGAAKNIQYF
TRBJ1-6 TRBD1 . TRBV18 TGTGCCAGCTCACCCAACGACAGGGTGAATTCACCCCTCCACTTT CASSPNDRVNSPLHF
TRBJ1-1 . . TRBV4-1 TGCGCCAGCAGCCAAGATTTGAGACAGGAGTTTCTAAACACTGAAGCTTTCTTT CASSQDLRQEFLNTEAFF
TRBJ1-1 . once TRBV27 TGTGCCAGCAGTTTATTCCCAGGACAGATTGAAGCTTTCTTT CASSLFPGQIEAFF
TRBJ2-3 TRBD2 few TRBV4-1 TGCGCCAGCAGCCAGGGACTAGCGGGAGTGACTAGCACAGATACGCAGTATTTT CASSQGLAGVTSTDTQYF
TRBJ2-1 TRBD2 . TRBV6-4 TGTGCCAGCAGTGAGGGGACTAGCGGGAGCAATGAGCAGTTCTTC CASSEGTSGSNEQFF
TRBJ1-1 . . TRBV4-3 TGCGCCAGCAGCCAAGACAGATTCAGGATGAACACTGAAGCTTTCTTT CASSQDRFRMNTEAFF
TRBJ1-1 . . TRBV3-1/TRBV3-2 TGTGCCAGCAGCCAAATGGGGGCCGCGAACACTGAAGCTTTCTTT CASSQMGAANTEAFF
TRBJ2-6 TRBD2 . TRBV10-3 TGTGCCATCAGTGAGTCGACTCGGGGAGCGGGAGCCTCTGGGGCCAACGTCCTGACTTTC CAISESTRGAGASGANVLTF
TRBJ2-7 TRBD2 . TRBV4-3 TGCGCCAGCAGCCACGATTGGACTAGCGGCTCCTACGAGCAGTACTTC CASSHDWTSGSYEQYF
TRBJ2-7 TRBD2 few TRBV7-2 TGTGCCAGCGGGACTAGCTTTGTGTACGAGCAGTACTTC CASGTSFVYEQYF
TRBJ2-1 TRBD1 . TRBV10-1 TGCGCCAGTGGGACAGGGGGTCCGGACAATGAGCAGTTCTTC CASGTGGPDNEQFF
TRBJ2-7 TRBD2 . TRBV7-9 TGTGCCAGCAGCTTAGCTGGCGGGAGCTTCTACGAGCAGTACTTC CASSLAGGSFYEQYF
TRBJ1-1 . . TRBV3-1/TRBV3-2 TGTGCCAGCAGCCAAGATTTGAACAGGTTAAACACTGAAGCTTTCTTT CASSQDLNRLNTEAFF
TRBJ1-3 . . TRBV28 TGTGCCAGCAGTCCAGTATGGTACCGCCGCTCTGGAAACACCATATATTTT CASSPVWYRRSGNTIYF